Here is one T cell receptor (beta chain) with its context. The sample comes from a study of technical replicates of blood from several donors. V was clipped by 4 bases and J by 0 bases, with 6 bases between them. In germline, CDR1 is ENHRY, CDR2 SYGVKD. There are 13 residues in the CDR3. Sequenced by immunoSEQ multiplex PCR; TCRdb stores in-frame clones only, minus some. The sample yields 50,000 to 70,000 clones, roughly 88% seen once. The sample consisted of PBMCs. V is TRBV10-3 and J is TRBJ1-2; D is undetermined. The sequence was obtained from a human donor in good health. Some clones in this sample may be carry-over from other donors' samples. CDR3: CAISGQTNYGYTF. The DNA for the CDR3 is TGTGCCATCAGTGGCCAGACTAACTATGGCTACACCTTC.